This TCR beta chain was sequenced in a study of T cells in women clearing cervical HPV infection. Study-wide results and limits: CIN3+ cases had significantly higher TCR repertoire richness than controls, but evenness did not differ.

Average input was around 1,300 ng genomic DNA for immunoSEQ TCR beta CDR3 amplification. TCRdb keeps only in-frame clones here, not all; method: immunoSEQ multiplex PCR. This sample's clone table lists approximately 15,000 clones. Germline V gene lookup returns CDR1 SEHNR and CDR2 FQNEAQ (reference sequence). CDR3 length equals 13 residues. As for this clone: The antigen is undetermined. The CDR3 end lies 3 residues beyond the end of the read and is filled in from the germline J gene.

The sequenced material came from blood buffy coat. This receptor was taken from a woman aged 18 to 75 with a cervical HPV16 infection that either progressed to CIN3+ or cleared (not recorded which). The chain links TRBV7-9 to TRBJ2-2; 7 bases line up with TRBD1. The sequenced part of the CDR3 DNA is TGTGCCAGCAGCCTACCGACAGGGTCAAAG. Amino acids: CASSLPTGSK. Given in full, the CDR3 is CASSLPTGSKLFF.